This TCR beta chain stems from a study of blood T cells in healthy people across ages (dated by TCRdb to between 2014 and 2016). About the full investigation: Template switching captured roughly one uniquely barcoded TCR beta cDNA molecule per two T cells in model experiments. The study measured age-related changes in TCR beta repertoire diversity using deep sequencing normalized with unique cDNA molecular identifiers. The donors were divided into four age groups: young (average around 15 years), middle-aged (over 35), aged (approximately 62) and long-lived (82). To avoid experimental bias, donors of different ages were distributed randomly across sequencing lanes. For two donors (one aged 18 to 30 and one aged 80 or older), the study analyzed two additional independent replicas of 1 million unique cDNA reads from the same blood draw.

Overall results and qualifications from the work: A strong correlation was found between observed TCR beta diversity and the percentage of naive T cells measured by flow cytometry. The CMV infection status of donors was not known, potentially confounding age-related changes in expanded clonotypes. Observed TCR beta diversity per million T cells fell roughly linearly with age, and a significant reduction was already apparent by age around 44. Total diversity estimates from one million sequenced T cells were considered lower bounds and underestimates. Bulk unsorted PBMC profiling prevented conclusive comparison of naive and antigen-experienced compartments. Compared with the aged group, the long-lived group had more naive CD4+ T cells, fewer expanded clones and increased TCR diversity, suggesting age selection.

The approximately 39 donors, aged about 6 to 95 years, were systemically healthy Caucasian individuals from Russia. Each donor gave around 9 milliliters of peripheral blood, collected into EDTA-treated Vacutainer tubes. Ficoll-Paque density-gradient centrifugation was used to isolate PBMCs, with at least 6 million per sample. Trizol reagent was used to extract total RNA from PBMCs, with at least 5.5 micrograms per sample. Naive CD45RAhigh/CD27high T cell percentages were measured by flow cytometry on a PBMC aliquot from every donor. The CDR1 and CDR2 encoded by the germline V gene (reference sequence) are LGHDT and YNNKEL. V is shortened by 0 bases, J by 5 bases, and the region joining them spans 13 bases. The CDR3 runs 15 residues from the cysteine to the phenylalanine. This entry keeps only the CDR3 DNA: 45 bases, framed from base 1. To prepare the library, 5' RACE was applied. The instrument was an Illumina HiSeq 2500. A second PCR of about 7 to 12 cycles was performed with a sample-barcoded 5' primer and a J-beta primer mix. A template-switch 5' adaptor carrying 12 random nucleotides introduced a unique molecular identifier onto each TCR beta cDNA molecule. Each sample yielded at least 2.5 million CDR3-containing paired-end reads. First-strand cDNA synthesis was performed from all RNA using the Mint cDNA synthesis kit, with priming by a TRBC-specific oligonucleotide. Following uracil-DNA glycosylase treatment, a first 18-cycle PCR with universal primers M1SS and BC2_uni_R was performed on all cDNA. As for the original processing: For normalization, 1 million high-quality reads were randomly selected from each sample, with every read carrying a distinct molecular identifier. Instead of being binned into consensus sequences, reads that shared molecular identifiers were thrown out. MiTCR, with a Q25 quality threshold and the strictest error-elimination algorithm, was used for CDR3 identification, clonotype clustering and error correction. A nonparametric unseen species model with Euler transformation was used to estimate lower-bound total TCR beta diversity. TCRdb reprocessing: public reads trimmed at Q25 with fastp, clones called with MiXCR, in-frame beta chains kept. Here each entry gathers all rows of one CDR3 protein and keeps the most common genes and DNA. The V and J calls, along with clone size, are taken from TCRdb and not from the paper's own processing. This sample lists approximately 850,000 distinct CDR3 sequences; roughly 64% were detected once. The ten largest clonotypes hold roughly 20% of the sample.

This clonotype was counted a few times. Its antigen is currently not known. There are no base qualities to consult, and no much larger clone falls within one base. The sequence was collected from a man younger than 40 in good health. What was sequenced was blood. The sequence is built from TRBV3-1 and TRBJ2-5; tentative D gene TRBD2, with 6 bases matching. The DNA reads TGTGCCAGCAGCCAAGATCGAGGGAGGTCGGAGACCCAGTACTTC. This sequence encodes CASSQDRGRSETQYF.